Each of the 3 T cell receptor beta chains below was sequenced from the same sample in a study of vaccination effects on CD4 cells after COVID-19. Their antigen targets remain unknown. The data were produced by immunoSEQ multiplex PCR, yet TCRdb's version contains in-frame clones alone and is incomplete. Of over 55,000 clones in the sample, roughly 76% were seen once. Using viral peptide pools, the ViraFEST assay grew out antigen-specific CD4+ T cells prior to sequencing. Cells that had been cultured for less than eleven days were the source of isolated CD4+ T cells. Specimen: CD4+ T cells from PBMCs cultured with HCoV-229E spike peptides, collected before COVID-19 vaccination. Receptor source: a human donor who received a COVID-19 vaccine.

The J gene is TRBJ1-5, the V gene TRBV6-5, with a possible D match to TRBD1 (6 bases). The CDR3 totals 14 residues. Trimming pared 6 bases from V and 4 bases from J, leaving 13 bases between. Per the germline V gene, CDR1 is MNHEY and CDR2 is SVGAGI. The CDR3: CASRPGQPNQPQHF. The CDR3 nucleotides read TGTGCCAGCAGACCCGGACAGCCGAATCAGCCCCAGCATTTT.

This chain links TRBV6-5 with TRBJ1-1, with D maybe TRBD1 (6 bases). The V gene lost 2 bases and the J gene lost 6 bases, with 13 bases spanning the gap. The CDR3 is 14 residues long. In germline, CDR1 is MNHEY, CDR2 SVGAGI. CDR3 in amino acids: CASSYRTGTAEAFF. The DNA of the CDR3 is TGTGCCAGCAGTTACCGAACAGGGACGGCTGAAGCTTTCTTT.

The CDR3 protein is CASSARGGVETQYF. For the CDR3, the DNA is TGTGCCAGCAGCGCCCGGGGAGGGGTCGAGACCCAGTACTTC. This sequence joins TRBV9 and TRBJ2-5, with 7 positions matching TRBD2. The CDR3 is 14 residues long. CDR1 and CDR2 from the germline V gene are SGDLS and YYNGEE. Losses at the gene ends were 3 bases for V and 5 bases for J; bases not matched to a gene: 7.